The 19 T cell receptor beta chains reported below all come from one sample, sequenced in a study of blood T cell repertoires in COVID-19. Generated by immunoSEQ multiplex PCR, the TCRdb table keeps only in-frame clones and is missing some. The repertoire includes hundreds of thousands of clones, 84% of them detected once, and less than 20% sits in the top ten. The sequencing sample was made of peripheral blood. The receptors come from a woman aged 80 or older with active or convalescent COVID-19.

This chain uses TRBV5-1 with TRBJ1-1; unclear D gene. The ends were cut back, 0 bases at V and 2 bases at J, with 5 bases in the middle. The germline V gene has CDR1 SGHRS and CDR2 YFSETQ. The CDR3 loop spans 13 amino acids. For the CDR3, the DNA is TGCGCCAGCAGCTTGGTTCCTAACACTGAAGCTTTCTTT. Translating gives CASSLVPNTEAFF. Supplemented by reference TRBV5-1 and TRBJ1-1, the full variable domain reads KAGVTQTPRYLIKTRGQQVTLSCSPISGHRSVSWYQQTPGQGLQFLFEYFSETQRNKGNFPGRFSGRQFSNSRSEMNVSTLELGDSALYLCASSLVPNTEAFFGQGTRLTVV.

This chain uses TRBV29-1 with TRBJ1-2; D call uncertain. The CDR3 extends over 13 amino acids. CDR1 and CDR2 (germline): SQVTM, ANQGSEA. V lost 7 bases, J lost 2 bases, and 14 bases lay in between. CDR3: CSASSEANYGYTF. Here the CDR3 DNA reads TGCAGCGCTAGTTCAGAGGCCAACTATGGCTACACCTTC.

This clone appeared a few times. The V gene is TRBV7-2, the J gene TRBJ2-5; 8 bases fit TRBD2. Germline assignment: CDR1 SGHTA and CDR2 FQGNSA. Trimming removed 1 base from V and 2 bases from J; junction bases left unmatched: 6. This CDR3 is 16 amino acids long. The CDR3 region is CASSLELKRGQETQYF. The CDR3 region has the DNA TGTGCCAGCAGCTTAGAGTTAAAGCGGGGGCAAGAGACCCAGTACTTC. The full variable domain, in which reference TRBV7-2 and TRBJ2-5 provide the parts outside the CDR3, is GAGVSQSPSNKVTEKGKDVELRCDPISGHTALYWYRQSLGQGLEFLIYFQGNSAPDKSGLPSDRFSAERTGGSVSTLTIQRTQQEDSAVYLCASSLELKRGQETQYFGPGTRLLVL.

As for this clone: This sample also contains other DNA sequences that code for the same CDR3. CDR3 in DNA: TGTGCCAGCTCCCCGAGCTCCTACGAGCAGTACTTC. Protein product: CASSPSSYEQYF. This sequence joins TRBV18 and TRBJ2-7; no firm D call. Germline-derived CDR1 and CDR2 are KGHSH and LQKENI. With 6 bases removed from V and 0 bases from J, the gap between germline ends came to 6 bases. The CDR3 is 12 residues long.

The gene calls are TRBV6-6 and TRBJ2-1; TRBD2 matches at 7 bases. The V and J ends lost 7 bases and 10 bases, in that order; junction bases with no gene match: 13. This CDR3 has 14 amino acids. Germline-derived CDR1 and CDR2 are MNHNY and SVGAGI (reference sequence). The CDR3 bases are TGTGCCAGCAAGTCAACGGGGGGTCAAACCGAGCAGTTCTTC. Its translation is CASKSTGGQTEQFF.

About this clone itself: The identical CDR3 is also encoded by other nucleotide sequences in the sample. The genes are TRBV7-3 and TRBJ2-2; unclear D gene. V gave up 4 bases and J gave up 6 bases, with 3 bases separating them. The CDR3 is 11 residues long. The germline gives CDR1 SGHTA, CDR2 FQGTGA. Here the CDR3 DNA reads TGTGCCAGCAGCTCCTCCGGGGAGCTGTTTTTT. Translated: CASSSSGELFF. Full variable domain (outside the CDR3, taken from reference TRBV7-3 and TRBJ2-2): GAGVSQTPSNKVTEKGKYVELRCDPISGHTALYWYRQSLGQGPEFLIYFQGTGAADDSGLPNDRFFAVRPEGSVSTLKIQRTERGDSAVYLCASSSSGELFFGEGSRLTVL.

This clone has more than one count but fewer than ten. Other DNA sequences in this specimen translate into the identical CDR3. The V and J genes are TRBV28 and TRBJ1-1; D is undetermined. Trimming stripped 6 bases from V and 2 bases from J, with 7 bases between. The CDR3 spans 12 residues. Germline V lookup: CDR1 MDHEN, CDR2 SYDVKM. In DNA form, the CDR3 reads TGTGCCAGCAGCCTACTCAACACTGAAGCTTTCTTT. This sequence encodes CASSLLNTEAFF. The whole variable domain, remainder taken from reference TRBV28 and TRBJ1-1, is DVKVTQSSRYLVKRTGEKVFLECVQDMDHENMFWYRQDPGLGLRLIYFSYDVKMKEKGDIPEGYSVSREKKERFSLILESASTNQTSMYLCASSLLNTEAFFGQGTRLTVV.

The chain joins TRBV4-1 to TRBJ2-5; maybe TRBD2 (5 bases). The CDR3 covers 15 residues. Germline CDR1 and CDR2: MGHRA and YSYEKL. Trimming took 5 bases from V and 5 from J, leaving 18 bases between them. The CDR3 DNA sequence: TGCGCCAGCAGCGTCCGACCGACCCCGGGGGAGACCCAGTACTTC. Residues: CASSVRPTPGETQYF.

Here the CDR3 DNA reads TGTGCCAGCAGCTTGAGGGGACAGGGAAGCTATGGCTACACCTTC. Protein sequence: CASSLRGQGSYGYTF. The V gene is TRBV5-6, the J gene TRBJ1-2, with TRBD1 identical over 9 bases. This CDR3 spans 15 amino acids. Germline V gene lookup returns CDR1 SGHDT and CDR2 YYEEEE. After removal of 1 base from V and 4 bases from J, the junction contained 5 bases not matched to a gene.

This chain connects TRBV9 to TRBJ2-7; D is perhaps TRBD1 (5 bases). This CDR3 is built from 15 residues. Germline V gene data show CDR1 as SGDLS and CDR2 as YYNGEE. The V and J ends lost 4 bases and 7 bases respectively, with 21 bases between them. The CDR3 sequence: CASSPQTGREEEQYF. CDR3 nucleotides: TGTGCCAGCAGCCCCCAAACGGGCAGGGAAGAAGAGCAGTACTTC.

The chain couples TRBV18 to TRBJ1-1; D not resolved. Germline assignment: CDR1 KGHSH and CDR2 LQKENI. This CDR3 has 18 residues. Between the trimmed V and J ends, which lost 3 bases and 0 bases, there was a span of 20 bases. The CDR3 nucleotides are TGTGCCAGCTCACCTAACTCCCCGGTCGGCGGTATGAACACTGAAGCTTTCTTT. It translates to CASSPNSPVGGMNTEAFF.

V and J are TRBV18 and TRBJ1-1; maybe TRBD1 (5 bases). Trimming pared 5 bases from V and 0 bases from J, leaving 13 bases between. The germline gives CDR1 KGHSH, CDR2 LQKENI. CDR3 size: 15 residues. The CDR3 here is CASSIVGALNTEAFF. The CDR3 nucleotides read TGTGCCAGCTCAATCGTAGGGGCCCTGAACACTGAAGCTTTCTTT.

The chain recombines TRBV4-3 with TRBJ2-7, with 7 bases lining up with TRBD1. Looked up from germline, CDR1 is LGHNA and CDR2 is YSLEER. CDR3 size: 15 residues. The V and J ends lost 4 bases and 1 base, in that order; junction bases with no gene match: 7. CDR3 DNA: TGCGCCAGCAGCCCATACCGGGACAGTTCCTACGAGCAGTACTTC. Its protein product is CASSPYRDSSYEQYF.

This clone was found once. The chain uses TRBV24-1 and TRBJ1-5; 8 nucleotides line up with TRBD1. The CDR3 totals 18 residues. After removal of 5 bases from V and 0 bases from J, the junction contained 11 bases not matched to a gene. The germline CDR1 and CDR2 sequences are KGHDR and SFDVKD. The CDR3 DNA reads TGTGCCACCAGTGGCTCCACCCAAACAGGGGGTAGCAATCAGCCCCAGCATTTT. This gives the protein CATSGSTQTGGSNQPQHF.

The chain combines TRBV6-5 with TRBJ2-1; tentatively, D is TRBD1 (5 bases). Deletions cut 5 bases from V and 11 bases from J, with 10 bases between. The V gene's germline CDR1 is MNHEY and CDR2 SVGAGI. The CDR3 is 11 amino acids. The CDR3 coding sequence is TGTGCCAGCAGTCAGGGCCCTAAGCAGTTCTTC. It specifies CASSQGPKQFF.

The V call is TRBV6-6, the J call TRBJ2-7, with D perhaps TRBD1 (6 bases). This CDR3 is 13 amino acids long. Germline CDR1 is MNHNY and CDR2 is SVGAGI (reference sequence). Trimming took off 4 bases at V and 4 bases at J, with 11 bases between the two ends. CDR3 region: CASSFNRVYEQYF. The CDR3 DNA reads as TGTGCCAGCAGTTTTAACAGGGTTTACGAGCAGTACTTC.

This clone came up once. CDR3 residues: CASSQNAGIDNSPLHF. The CDR3 DNA reads TGCGCCAGCAGCCAAAACGCAGGGATCGATAATTCACCCCTCCACTTT. The chain links TRBV5-1 to TRBJ1-6; D might be TRBD1 (5 bases). The V end lost 4 bases, the J end lost 5 bases, and 16 bases lay between the germline ends. The germline CDR1 and CDR2 sequences are SGHRS and YFSETQ. The CDR3 has 16 amino acids.

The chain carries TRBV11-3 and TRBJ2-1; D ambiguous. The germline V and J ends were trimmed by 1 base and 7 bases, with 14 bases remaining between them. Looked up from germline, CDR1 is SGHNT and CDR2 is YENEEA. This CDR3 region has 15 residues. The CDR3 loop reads CASSLGRGMQNEQFF. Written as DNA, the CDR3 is TGTGCCAGCAGCTTAGGACGAGGTATGCAGAATGAGCAGTTCTTC.

CDR3 loop: CASRDHRGSDEQFF. CDR3 bases: TGTGCCAGCAGAGACCACCGAGGGTCAGATGAGCAGTTCTTC. The chain joins TRBV9 to TRBJ2-1; tentative D call: TRBD2 (5 bases). The CDR3 loop spans 14 amino acids. Germline CDR1 reads SGDLS; CDR2 reads YYNGEE. Trimming left V 5 bases short and J 8 bases short, with 17 bases between. Full variable domain (missing parts from reference TRBV9 and TRBJ2-1): DSGVTQTPKHLITATGQRVTLRCSPRSGDLSVYWYQQSLDQGLQFLIQYYNGEERAKGNILERFSAQQFPDLHSELNLSSLELGDSALYFCASRDHRGSDEQFFGPGTRLTVL.